Listed below are T cell receptor beta chains from one sample, sequenced in a study of OX40 agonist ivuxolimab in advanced cancers. Repertoires were generated with immunoSEQ multiplex PCR, while TCRdb's copy carries only in-frame clones and drops some. In the table there are 20,000 to 30,000 clones, approximately 91% of which are singletons. This specimen consisted of CD4+ or CD8+ T cells sorted from blood, obtained in a trial of the OX40 agonist ivuxolimab. These receptors were obtained from an adult with an advanced solid tumor such as melanoma, head and neck, liver or kidney cancer. CDR3s include the opening cysteine and the closing phenylalanine or tryptophan. A D gene is named only where the DNA matches it firmly. Size tells how often a clone was seen (once, few, many) or the class of an expanded clone, and some rows leave it out.

j_call v_call clone_size d_call cdr3_aa cdr3_nt
TRBJ2-7 TRBV4-2 NA NA CASSQQKGPYEQYF TGTGCCAGCAGCCAACAAAAGGGGCCATACGAGCAGTACTTC
TRBJ2-1 TRBV5-4 NA TRBD2 CASSLLGGGVEQFF TGTGCCAGCAGCCTCCTTGGTGGGGGGGTTGAGCAGTTCTTC
TRBJ2-3 TRBV28 NA TRBD2 CASSFSSAGEVDTQYF TGTGCCAGCAGTTTTTCCTCGGCGGGGGAGGTAGATACGCAGTATTTT
TRBJ1-1 TRBV5-5 NA TRBD1 CASSWDSHTEAFF TGTGCCAGCAGCTGGGACAGTCACACTGAAGCTTTCTTT
TRBJ1-1 TRBV11-2 NA NA CASSLRVNTEAFF TGTGCCAGCAGCTTAAGGGTGAACACTGAAGCTTTCTTT
TRBJ2-3 TRBV25-1 NA TRBD2 CASSSGTSGGLLTDTQYF TGTGCCAGCAGTAGTGGGACTAGCGGGGGGCTGCTCACAGATACGCAGTATTTT
TRBJ2-7 TRBV7-9 NA NA CASSLGPTAEAHEQYF TGTGCCAGCAGCTTAGGCCCCACGGCAGAGGCCCACGAGCAGTACTTC
TRBJ1-3 TRBV18 few NA CASSPPSQGTGNTIYF TGTGCCAGCTCACCACCGAGCCAGGGTACTGGAAACACCATATATTTT
TRBJ1-6 TRBV28 NA NA CASSFLDLNSPLHF TGTGCCAGCAGTTTCCTCGACCTAAATTCACCCCTCCACTTT
TRBJ2-7 TRBV5-1 NA TRBD1 CASSPGQGAGEQYF TGCGCCAGCAGCCCCGGACAGGGGGCTGGCGAGCAGTACTTC
TRBJ1-3 TRBV2 NA NA CASKGEFSGNTIYF TGTGCCAGCAAAGGGGAGTTCTCTGGAAACACCATATATTTT